Reported below is one T cell receptor beta chain. Time point denoted: baseline pretreatment blood. Indicated treatment: 15 Gy SBRT to primary tumor, nephrectomy 4 weeks later. This sample stems from a study of radiation and T cells in renal cell carcinoma. CDR3 length equals 13 residues. The ends were cut back, 0 bases at V and 3 bases at J, with 6 bases in the middle. From germline, CDR1 is LNHDA and CDR2 SQIVND (reference sequence). Generated by immunoSEQ multiplex PCR, the TCRdb table keeps only in-frame clones and is missing some. The sample contains 94,000 or so clones, 82% of which appear only once.

This TCR was recovered from a man between 60 and 70 years old with renal cell carcinoma. The chain has TRBV19 and TRBJ2-7, with a tentative D call TRBD2 (5 bases). The sequences come from blood, collected from a patient whose treatment included radiotherapy and nephrectomy. The CDR3, as DNA: TGTGCCAGTAGTATAGACGCGGGCTACGAGCAGTACTTC. Protein product: CASSIDAGYEQYF. Together with reference TRBV19 and TRBJ2-7, the CDR3 gives the full variable domain: DGGITQSPKYLFRKEGQNVTLSCEQNLNHDAMYWYRQDPGQGLRLIYYSQIVNDFQKGDIAEGYSVSREKKESFPLTVTSAQKNPTAFYLCASSIDAGYEQYFGPGTRLTVT.